The 22 T cell receptor beta chains presented below share a single source sample, sequenced in a study of blood T cell repertoires in COVID-19. The repertoire was sequenced with immunoSEQ multiplex PCR; TCRdb's copy has only in-frame clones and lacks some. The sample shows 110,000 to 150,000 clones, around 83% of them seen only once. Source material: peripheral blood. Every receptor here comes from a woman older than 75 with acute or convalescent COVID-19.

This chain uses TRBV3-1 (or the pseudogene TRBV3-2) with TRBJ2-3, with D hard to call. Between the trimmed V and J ends, which lost 0 bases and 6 bases, there was a span of 13 bases. Germline V gene sequence: CDR1 LGHDT, CDR2 YNNKEL (reference sequence). The CDR3 extends over 15 amino acids. CDR3 in amino acids: CASSQDLGSADTQYF. The DNA for the CDR3 is TGTGCCAGCAGCCAAGATTTGGGCTCCGCTGATACGCAGTATTTT.

The chain combines TRBV3-1 (or the pseudogene TRBV3-2) with TRBJ2-1, with 9 bases identical to TRBD2. The trim removed 4 bases at V and 2 bases at J, leaving 3 bases unmatched. Germline values: CDR1 LGHDT, CDR2 YNNKEL (reference sequence). The CDR3 totals 15 residues. As DNA, the CDR3 is TGTGCCAGCAGCCTTGCGGGGGGGCCCTACAATGAGCAGTTCTTC. Its protein product is CASSLAGGPYNEQFF.

J is TRBJ2-2 and V is TRBV30, with a tentative D call TRBD2 (5 bases). The V end lost 0 bases, the J end lost 7 bases, and 12 bases lay between the germline ends. Germline V CDR1 and CDR2: GTSNPN, SVGIG (reference sequence). The CDR3 loop spans 14 amino acids. The CDR3 protein is CAWSVLELDGELFF. The CDR3 DNA reads TGTGCCTGGAGTGTACTAGAGTTGGACGGGGAGCTGTTTTTT. Together with reference TRBV30 and TRBJ2-2, the CDR3 gives the full variable domain: SQTIHQWPATLVQPVGSPLSLECTVEGTSNPNLYWYRQAAGRGLQLLFYSVGIGQISSEVPQNLSASRPQDRQFILSSKKLLLSDSGFYLCAWSVLELDGELFFGEGSRLTVL.

This sequence joins TRBV11-3 and TRBJ2-1, with unresolved D. CDR1 and CDR2 (germline): SGHNT, YENEEA. V was pared by 0 bases and J by 4 bases, with 7 bases between. The CDR3 totals 14 residues. Here the CDR3 DNA reads TGTGCCAGCAGCTTAGAGGCCCATTACAATGAGCAGTTCTTC. Its translation is CASSLEAHYNEQFF.

This clone occurred once. The J gene is TRBJ2-7, the V gene TRBV2, with 9 bases aligning to TRBD1. V lost 6 bases, J lost 3 bases, and 9 bases stayed unmatched. The CDR3 runs to 15 residues. Germline values: CDR1 SNHLY, CDR2 FYNNEI. This chain's CDR3 is CASRVPGQGNYEQYF. The CDR3 DNA follows: TGTGCCAGCAGAGTACCGGGACAGGGCAACTACGAGCAGTACTTC.

The chain links TRBV5-1 to TRBJ1-1; 10 positions agree with TRBD1. Germline V lookup: CDR1 SGHRS, CDR2 YFSETQ. V lost 0 bases and J lost 8; bases outside the gene matches: 7. The CDR3 has 15 amino acids. CDR3 protein: CASSLEGQGIREAFF. CDR3 DNA sequence: TGCGCCAGCAGCTTGGAGGGACAGGGGATAAGGGAAGCTTTCTTT.

This rearrangement joins TRBV28 to TRBJ1-1, with D possibly being TRBD1 (6 bases). The germline gives CDR1 MDHEN, CDR2 SYDVKM. The CDR3 consists of 14 residues. Trimming left V 6 bases short and J 0 bases short, with 11 bases between. The CDR3 here is CASRRGYMNTEAFF. In DNA form, the CDR3 reads TGTGCCAGCAGGAGGGGGTACATGAACACTGAAGCTTTCTTT.

The chain combines TRBV28 with TRBJ1-1; D is possibly TRBD1 (6 bases). V lost 5 bases and J lost 4, with 14 bases in between. Germline assignment: CDR1 MDHEN and CDR2 SYDVKM. The CDR3 sequence is 14 residues long. The CDR3: CASSRGGPSTEAFF. In nucleotides, the CDR3 is TGTGCCAGCAGTAGGGGGGGCCCGAGCACTGAAGCTTTCTTT. Variable domain in full (rest from reference TRBV28 and TRBJ1-1): DVKVTQSSRYLVKRTGEKVFLECVQDMDHENMFWYRQDPGLGLRLIYFSYDVKMKEKGDIPEGYSVSREKKERFSLILESASTNQTSMYLCASSRGGPSTEAFFGQGTRLTVV.

This clone occurred a few times. The J gene is TRBJ1-2, the V gene TRBV2; D remains ambiguous. CDR1 and CDR2 from the germline V gene are SNHLY and FYNNEI. The V end lost 4 bases, the J end lost 4 bases, and 13 bases lay between the germline ends. The CDR3 sequence is 14 residues long. As DNA, the CDR3 is TGTGCCAGCAGTGCCAGCCACAGTAGCTATGGCTACACCTTC. This translates into CASSASHSSYGYTF.

The V call is TRBV27, the J call TRBJ1-2, with D unclear. From germline, CDR1 is MNHEY and CDR2 SMNVEV (reference sequence). V dropped 3 bases and J dropped 4 bases, with 18 bases sitting between them. The CDR3 covers 16 residues. The CDR3: CASSLSGAPSAYGYTF. In DNA, the CDR3 is TGTGCCAGCAGTTTGTCCGGAGCCCCATCGGCCTATGGCTACACCTTC.

The genes are TRBV6-5 and TRBJ1-2; unclear D gene. This CDR3 has 14 residues. Trimming took off 7 bases at V and 5 bases at J, with 17 bases between the two ends. Germline V gene lookup returns CDR1 MNHEY and CDR2 SVGAGI. The CDR3 loop reads CASNMLGGVYGYTF. The CDR3 coding sequence is TGTGCCAGCAATATGCTAGGCGGTGTATATGGCTACACCTTC.

The gene calls are TRBV7-9 and TRBJ2-3; 10 bases line up with TRBD2. This CDR3 has 16 amino acids. V was pared by 3 bases and J by 1 base, with 4 bases of the junction left unmatched. Germline V gene data show CDR1 as SEHNR and CDR2 as FQNEAQ (reference sequence). This chain's CDR3 is CASSFGLAVGTDTQYF. As DNA, the CDR3 is TGTGCCAGCAGCTTCGGACTAGCGGTTGGCACAGATACGCAGTATTTT. Supplemented by reference TRBV7-9 and TRBJ2-3, the full variable domain reads DTGVSQNPRHKITKRGQNVTFRCDPISEHNRLYWYRQTLGQGPEFLTYFQNEAQLEKSRLLSDRFSAERPKGSFSTLEIQRTEQGDSAMYLCASSFGLAVGTDTQYFGPGTRLTVL.

The V and J genes are TRBV19 and TRBJ1-5; 8 nucleotides align to TRBD1. Germline-derived CDR1 and CDR2 are LNHDA and SQIVND (reference sequence). After removal of 10 bases from V and 2 bases from J, the junction contained 4 bases not matched to a gene. The CDR3 runs 13 residues. CDR3 amino acids: CATADRGNQPQHF. Written as DNA, the CDR3 is TGTGCCACCGCGGACAGGGGCAATCAGCCCCAGCATTTT.

The gene calls are TRBV27 and TRBJ1-6; tentatively, D is TRBD1 (6 bases). In germline, CDR1 is MNHEY, CDR2 SMNVEV (reference sequence). This CDR3 is 19 amino acids long. V lost 5 bases, J lost 5 bases, and 25 bases lay in between. CDR3 sequence reads: CASSQYFNREPGDNSPLHF. CDR3 bases: TGTGCCAGCAGTCAATACTTTAACAGGGAGCCTGGGGATAATTCACCCCTCCACTTT.

The J gene is TRBJ2-7, the V gene TRBV4-1; a possible D gene is TRBD1 (5 bases). In germline, CDR1 is MGHRA, CDR2 YSYEKL. The V and J ends lost 2 bases and 4 bases respectively, with 15 bases between them. The CDR3 runs to 15 residues. Here the CDR3 DNA reads TGCGCCAGCAGCCAACGAGAATTCAGGGAATACGAGCAGTACTTC. It translates to CASSQREFREYEQYF.

The chain carries TRBV28 and TRBJ1-1, with 10 bases identical to TRBD1. Germline V lookup: CDR1 MDHEN, CDR2 SYDVKM. With 3 bases clipped from V and 4 bases from J, the junction kept 2 bases outside the gene matches. The CDR3 runs to 14 residues. The CDR3 region is CASSFGTGATEAFF. CDR3 coding DNA: TGTGCCAGCAGTTTCGGGACAGGGGCCACTGAAGCTTTCTTT.

The V call is TRBV7-8, the J call TRBJ2-1, with 12 positions matching TRBD2. V gave up 5 bases and J gave up 5 bases; unmatched junction bases: 4. The CDR3 is 15 residues long. CDR1 and CDR2 from the germline V gene are SGHVS and FQNEAQ. CDR3 sequence: CASSRLAGGHNEQFF. CDR3 sequence (DNA): TGTGCCAGCAGCCGCCTAGCGGGGGGGCACAATGAGCAGTTCTTC.

The chain joins TRBV19 to TRBJ1-5; 7 bases are a match to TRBD1. V lost 6 bases to trimming and J lost 5 bases; unmatched junction nucleotides: 7. Germline V lookup: CDR1 LNHDA, CDR2 SQIVND (reference sequence). CDR3 length: 14 residues. The CDR3 loop reads CASRRTGSYQPQHF. DNA of the CDR3: TGTGCCAGTAGGCGGACAGGATCTTATCAGCCCCAGCATTTT.

J is TRBJ2-7 and V is TRBV19; TRBD2 agrees at 12 bases. V lost 5 bases, J lost 2 bases, and 7 bases stayed unmatched. The germline gives CDR1 LNHDA, CDR2 SQIVND (reference sequence). CDR3 size: 16 residues. The CDR3 spells CASSETSGRSPYEQYF. As DNA, the CDR3 is TGTGCCAGTAGTGAGACTAGCGGGAGATCGCCCTACGAGCAGTACTTC.

The genes are TRBV4-2 and TRBJ2-1, with TRBD2 matching over 9 bases. Trimming took 1 base from V and 7 from J; bases not matched to a gene: 20. Looked up from germline, CDR1 is LGHNA and CDR2 is YNFKEQ. The CDR3 covers 20 residues. The CDR3 bases are TGTGCCAGCAGCCAAGCACCCTACCCCCGGACTAGCGATAATGGGAATGAGCAGTTCTTC. As protein: CASSQAPYPRTSDNGNEQFF.

This clone has a handful of counts. The chain is built from TRBV2 and TRBJ2-3; 9 bases align to TRBD2. CDR3 length: 15 amino acids. The ends lost 2 bases at V and 1 base at J; junction bases unmatched: 1. Germline-derived CDR1 and CDR2 are SNHLY and FYNNEI. CDR3 bases: TGTGCCAGCAGTGAACCTAGCGGGGGCACAGATACGCAGTATTTT. Protein sequence: CASSEPSGGTDTQYF.

This chain joins TRBV9 and TRBJ2-5; 9 bases align to TRBD2. The V gene's germline CDR1 is SGDLS and CDR2 YYNGEE. CDR3 size: 17 residues. V gave up 0 bases and J gave up 5 bases; unmatched junction bases: 11. CDR3: CASSVGIAGVGEETQYF. As DNA, the CDR3 is TGTGCCAGCAGCGTAGGGATAGCGGGAGTAGGGGAGGAGACCCAGTACTTC.